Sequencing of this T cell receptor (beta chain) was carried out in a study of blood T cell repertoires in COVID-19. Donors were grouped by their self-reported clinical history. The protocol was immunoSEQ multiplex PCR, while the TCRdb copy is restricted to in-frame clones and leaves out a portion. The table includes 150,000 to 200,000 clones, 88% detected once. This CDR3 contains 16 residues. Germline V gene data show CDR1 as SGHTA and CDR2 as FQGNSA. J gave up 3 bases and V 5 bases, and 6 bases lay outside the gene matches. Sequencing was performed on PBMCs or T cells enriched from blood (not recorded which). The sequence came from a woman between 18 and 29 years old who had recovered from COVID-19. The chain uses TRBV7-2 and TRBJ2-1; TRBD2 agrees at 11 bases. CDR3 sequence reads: CASSPISGGDYNEQFF. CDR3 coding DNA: TGTGCCAGCAGCCCCATTAGCGGGGGGGACTACAATGAGCAGTTCTTC.